The 15 T cell receptor beta chains below were found in one sample sequenced in a study of long-term antiretroviral therapy in people with HIV. This was the immunoSEQ v3.0 assay at survey level. TCRdb's table, derived via immunoSEQ multiplex PCR, lists solely in-frame clones and lacks some. The sample holds 20,000 to 30,000 clones, roughly 83% seen once. The sample consisted of unsorted PBMCs, taken 0.7 years before starting antiretroviral therapy. These receptors were collected from a man aged 25 to 40 with HIV.

The chain is built from TRBV19 and TRBJ2-7; 10 nucleotides line up with TRBD1. Trimming cost V 9 bases and J 6 bases; bases outside gene matches: 8. Germline V gives CDR1 LNHDA, CDR2 SQIVND (reference sequence). This CDR3 contains 13 residues. The CDR3 protein is CASRGTGVSEQYF. DNA of the CDR3: TGTGCCAGCAGGGGGACAGGGGTCTCCGAGCAGTACTTC.

The chain is built from TRBV28 and TRBJ1-6, with D uncertain. Trimming cost V 5 bases and J 7 bases, with 12 bases left between them. The CDR3 totals 14 residues. Germline V gives CDR1 MDHEN, CDR2 SYDVKM. The CDR3: CASSRAERNSPLHF. DNA of the CDR3: TGTGCCAGCAGTAGGGCAGAGAGGAATTCACCCCTCCACTTT.

This chain connects TRBV4-1 to TRBJ2-3; 11 bases fit TRBD2. There are 16 residues in the CDR3. Germline CDR1 MGHRA, CDR2 YSYEKL. Trimming took 4 bases from V and 2 from J; bases not matched to a gene: 5. The CDR3 region has the DNA TGCGCCAGCAGCCGGGAACTAGCGGGAGTCACAGATACGCAGTATTTT. The encoded protein is CASSRELAGVTDTQYF.

The chain employs TRBV6-5 and TRBJ1-2; no definite D call. Germline V gives CDR1 MNHEY, CDR2 SVGAGI. Trimming took off 5 bases at V and 4 bases at J, with 17 bases between the two ends. The length of the CDR3 is 15 residues. Here the CDR3 DNA reads TGTGCCAGCAGTAAACTGGAGGGCGCGATCTATGGCTACACCTTC. Protein: CASSKLEGAIYGYTF.

The chain links TRBV25-1 to TRBJ1-2; no clear D. Trimming left V 10 bases short and J 7 bases short, with 10 bases between. The CDR3 has 10 residues. Germline CDR1 and CDR2: MGHDK and SYGVNS. The CDR3 spells CATPDCGYTF. The DNA for the CDR3 is TGTGCCACCCCCGACTGTGGCTACACCTTC.

V and J are TRBV9 and TRBJ1-4; D is unclear. The CDR3 is 14 residues long. Per the germline V gene, CDR1 is SGDLS and CDR2 is YYNGEE. Trimming shortened V by 0 bases and J by 0 bases, and 3 bases separated the two germline ends. This chain's CDR3 is CASSVVATNEKLFF. CDR3 DNA sequence: TGTGCCAGCAGCGTAGTTGCAACTAATGAAAAACTGTTTTTT.

The V call is TRBV18, the J call TRBJ2-7; maybe TRBD1 (6 bases). Trimming left V 4 bases short and J 3 bases short, with 13 bases between. The CDR3 is made up of 14 amino acids. Germline values: CDR1 KGHSH, CDR2 LQKENI. The CDR3 DNA sequence: TGTGCCAGCTCACTTTCCGGGACAATCTACGAGCAGTACTTC. The encoded protein is CASSLSGTIYEQYF.

This rearrangement joins TRBV6-5 to TRBJ2-7; the match to TRBD1 covers 7 bases. Germline V lookup: CDR1 MNHEY, CDR2 SVGAGI. Trimming took 2 bases from V and 3 from J; bases not matched to a gene: 4. The CDR3 runs 14 residues. CDR3 in amino acids: CASSYGGQVYEQYF. CDR3 sequence (DNA): TGTGCCAGCAGTTACGGCGGACAGGTCTACGAGCAGTACTTC.

This chain connects TRBV27 to TRBJ1-1, with D perhaps TRBD1 (5 bases). CDR3 length equals 14 residues. Looked up from germline, CDR1 is MNHEY and CDR2 is SMNVEV (reference sequence). Trimming left V 2 bases short and J 0 bases short, with 7 bases between. CDR3 DNA: TGTGCCAGCAGTTTACCAGGGTTGAACACTGAAGCTTTCTTT. Residues: CASSLPGLNTEAFF.

V gene TRBV28 combines with J gene TRBJ1-6, with 8 bases fitting TRBD1. J lost 6 bases, V lost 2 bases, and 3 bases had no gene match. This CDR3 comprises 15 residues. CDR1 and CDR2 (germline): MDHEN, SYDVKM. The CDR3 region has the DNA TGTGCCAGCAGTTTACACAGGGGGGGTAATTCACCCCTCCACTTT. Translating gives CASSLHRGGNSPLHF.

This clone was found once. CDR3 nucleotide sequence: TGTGCCGGGGGGCGCTTTAGCGGGAGGCGAACCGGGGAGCTGTTTTTT. Translated: CAGGRFSGRRTGELFF. The genes are TRBV5-4 and TRBJ2-2; TRBD2 matches at 10 bases. The germline V gene has CDR1 SGHNT and CDR2 YYREEE (reference sequence). CDR3 size: 16 residues. Germline trimming cut 10 bases from V and 5 bases from J; bases unmatched to any gene: 14.

The gene calls are TRBV4-2 and TRBJ1-3, with a tentative D call TRBD1 (5 bases). The germline gives CDR1 LGHNA, CDR2 YNFKEQ. This CDR3 is built from 20 residues. V lost 0 bases, J lost 1 base, and 22 bases lay in between. CDR3 loop: CASSQDPNRWRAESGNTIYF. Written as DNA, the CDR3 is TGTGCCAGCAGCCAAGATCCGAACAGGTGGCGGGCAGAGTCTGGAAACACCATATATTTT.

V gene TRBV27 combines with J gene TRBJ2-7, with a weak D call TRBD1 (6 bases). Trimming took off 4 bases at V and 2 bases at J, with 12 bases between the two ends. Germline V lookup: CDR1 MNHEY, CDR2 SMNVEV (reference sequence). The CDR3 sequence is 14 residues long. The DNA of the CDR3 is TGTGCCAGCAGTTGGGGGCCCCGCCCCTACGAGCAGTACTTC. Protein: CASSWGPRPYEQYF.

The rearrangement uses TRBV6-1 and TRBJ2-5, with 7 bases lining up with TRBD1. Germline assignment: CDR1 MNHNS and CDR2 SASEGT. The V segment lost 0 bases and the J segment 7 bases; nucleotides outside the gene matches: 11. The CDR3 covers 16 residues. The CDR3 sequence is CASSEAKGARMWTQYF. The CDR3 DNA reads as TGTGCCAGCAGTGAAGCGAAGGGGGCCCGGATGTGGACCCAGTACTTC.

The chain recombines TRBV9 with TRBJ2-3; 13 bases match TRBD2. The CDR3 totals 16 residues. V lost 4 bases and J lost 8; bases outside the gene matches: 10. CDR1 is SGDLS and CDR2 is YYNGEE in the germline V gene. CDR3 amino acids: CASSPGTSGASSTQYF. DNA of the CDR3: TGTGCCAGCAGCCCCGGGACTAGCGGGGCTTCAAGTACGCAGTATTTT.